The rows below give T cell receptor beta chains drawn from one sample of a study of Ad26.COV2.S vaccination and SARS-CoV-2 variants. Sequencing was performed with immunoSEQ multiplex PCR; in TCRdb, only in-frame clones are kept and a portion is missing. The sample yields over 100,000 clones, around three quarters seen once. Sequencing used peripheral blood, obtained after recovery from COVID-19. All receptors come from a human donor who had recovered from COVID-19. Each CDR3 is given with its conserved first and last residue. Fields, in order: D gene, V gene, J gene, clone size, CDR3 protein, CDR3 DNA. A D gene is named only where the DNA matches it firmly. Some rows mark clone size as missing; the rest say once, few, many or name a class of expanded clone.

D gene: NA; V gene: TRBV5-6; J gene: TRBJ1-3; clone size: NA; CDR3 protein: CASSFMKTIDTTIYF; CDR3 DNA: TGTGCCAGCAGCTTCATGAAGACTATCGATACCACCATATATTTT
D gene: TRBD1; V gene: TRBV20-1; J gene: TRBJ2-7; clone size: few; CDR3 protein: CSASGTESYEQYF; CDR3 DNA: TGCAGTGCTAGTGGGACAGAGTCCTACGAGCAGTACTTC
D gene: NA; V gene: TRBV7-6; J gene: TRBJ1-5; clone size: NA; CDR3 protein: CASSLGGDSRNQPQHF; CDR3 DNA: TGTGCCAGCAGCTTAGGGGGGGACTCCCGCAATCAGCCCCAGCATTTT
D gene: NA; V gene: TRBV19; J gene: TRBJ1-6; clone size: once; CDR3 protein: CASRTDGSWGNSPLHF; CDR3 DNA: TGTGCCAGTAGGACTGACGGATCTTGGGGTAATTCACCCCTCCACTTT
D gene: NA; V gene: TRBV6-7; J gene: TRBJ2-2; clone size: NA; CDR3 protein: CALQQEMYPGELFF; CDR3 DNA: TGTGCACTGCAACAGGAGATGTACCCCGGGGAGCTGTTTTTT
D gene: NA; V gene: TRBV6-1; J gene: TRBJ1-3; clone size: few; CDR3 protein: CASSARYPSSGNTIYF; CDR3 DNA: TGTGCCAGCAGTGCCCGCTACCCGAGCTCTGGAAACACCATATATTTT
D gene: NA; V gene: TRBV5-4; J gene: TRBJ1-1; clone size: NA; CDR3 protein: CASSLSRGENTEAFF; CDR3 DNA: TGTGCCAGCAGCTTGTCACGAGGGGAAAACACTGAAGCTTTCTTT
D gene: NA; V gene: TRBV5-1; J gene: TRBJ2-7; clone size: NA; CDR3 protein: CASSSTITSYEQYF; CDR3 DNA: TGCGCCAGCAGCTCTACTATAACCTCCTACGAGCAGTACTTC
D gene: NA; V gene: TRBV28; J gene: TRBJ1-2; clone size: NA; CDR3 protein: CASNQPPYGYTF; CDR3 DNA: TGTGCCAGCAACCAACCCCCCTATGGCTACACCTTC
D gene: TRBD1; V gene: TRBV30; J gene: TRBJ2-5; clone size: NA; CDR3 protein: CAWGKQQGFGTQYF; CDR3 DNA: TGTGCCTGGGGAAAGCAACAGGGGTTTGGGACCCAGTACTTC
D gene: NA; V gene: TRBV6-5; J gene: TRBJ1-5; clone size: NA; CDR3 protein: CASSSTQLQPQHF; CDR3 DNA: TGTGCCAGCAGCTCCACACAGTTACAGCCCCAGCATTTT
D gene: NA; V gene: TRBV6-6; J gene: TRBJ1-5; clone size: NA; CDR3 protein: CASSYPGGGGDQPQHF; CDR3 DNA: TGTGCCAGCAGTTACCCCGGGGGGGGTGGGGATCAGCCCCAGCATTTT
D gene: TRBD1; V gene: TRBV29-1; J gene: TRBJ1-1; clone size: NA; CDR3 protein: CSVAGGGGTEAFF; CDR3 DNA: TGCAGCGTGGCAGGGGGAGGGGGCACTGAAGCTTTCTTT
D gene: TRBD1; V gene: TRBV29-1; J gene: TRBJ2-7; clone size: NA; CDR3 protein: CSTGQGLYEQYF; CDR3 DNA: TGCAGCACTGGACAGGGCCTCTACGAGCAGTACTTC
D gene: NA; V gene: TRBV5-1; J gene: TRBJ1-1; clone size: NA; CDR3 protein: CASSLLRGNTEAFF; CDR3 DNA: TGCGCCAGCAGCTTGCTGCGGGGGAACACTGAAGCTTTCTTT
D gene: NA; V gene: TRBV28; J gene: TRBJ2-6; clone size: NA; CDR3 protein: CASTLGTPRSGANVLTF; CDR3 DNA: TGTGCCAGCACCCTCGGGACTCCCCGCTCTGGGGCCAACGTCCTGACTTTC
D gene: NA; V gene: TRBV29-1; J gene: TRBJ1-4; clone size: NA; CDR3 protein: CSGTNTETGDEKLFF; CDR3 DNA: TGCAGCGGAACGAATACCGAGACAGGTGATGAAAAACTGTTTTTT
D gene: TRBD1; V gene: TRBV18; J gene: TRBJ2-5; clone size: NA; CDR3 protein: CASSTGTGGAGAEETQYF; CDR3 DNA: TGTGCCAGCTCAACCGGGACAGGGGGCGCGGGGGCCGAAGAGACCCAGTACTTC
D gene: TRBD1; V gene: TRBV7-6; J gene: TRBJ1-6; clone size: NA; CDR3 protein: CASSKGQASDSPLHF; CDR3 DNA: TGTGCCAGCAGCAAAGGACAGGCGTCTGATTCACCCCTCCACTTT
D gene: NA; V gene: TRBV28; J gene: TRBJ2-4; clone size: NA; CDR3 protein: CASSLGPVSPKNIQYF; CDR3 DNA: TGTGCCAGCAGTTTAGGTCCGGTATCGCCCAAAAACATTCAGTACTTC